The 18 T cell receptor beta chains below were found in one sample sequenced in a study of blood T cell repertoires in COVID-19. TCRdb keeps only in-frame clones here, not all; method: immunoSEQ multiplex PCR. The sample consists of 130,000 to 150,000 clones, around 79% of them appearing once. The sample was peripheral blood. All receptors derive from a man in his forties or fifties with active or convalescent COVID-19.

This rearrangement joins TRBV27 to TRBJ2-7; 13 positions match TRBD2. There are 17 residues in the CDR3. Trimming took 5 bases from V and 7 from J; bases not matched to a gene: 14. Germline lookup yields CDR1 MNHEY and CDR2 SMNVEV (reference sequence). The CDR3 loop is CASSPLASQLAGGEQYF. In DNA form, the CDR3 reads TGTGCCAGCAGTCCGTTGGCGTCCCAACTAGCGGGAGGGGAGCAGTACTTC.

The genes are TRBV7-3 and TRBJ2-4; TRBD2 matches 8 bases. J gave up 2 bases and V 5 bases, and 5 bases lay outside the gene matches. Germline CDR1 SGHTA, CDR2 FQGTGA. The CDR3 extends over 15 amino acids. The CDR3 DNA follows: TGTGCCAGCAGCCCCCGGGGGGGTTCCAAAAACATTCAGTACTTC. Translation: CASSPRGGSKNIQYF.

This chain uses TRBV11-3 with TRBJ2-1; TRBD2 aligns across 7 bases. The length of the CDR3 is 17 residues. The ends lost 5 bases at V and 2 bases at J; junction bases unmatched: 12. CDR1 is SGHNT and CDR2 is YENEEA in the germline V gene. CDR3 sequence reads: CASSQWGGRDTYNEQFF. Here the CDR3 DNA reads TGTGCCAGCAGCCAATGGGGCGGGAGAGACACCTACAATGAGCAGTTCTTC.

The chain has TRBV6-5 and TRBJ1-1, with 9 bases lining up with TRBD1. The germline V gene encodes CDR1 MNHEY and CDR2 SVGAGI. With V trimmed by 2 bases and J by 4 bases, 5 bases remained unmatched. This CDR3 region has 15 residues. The CDR3 sequence is CASSYDRGSPTEAFF. The CDR3 bases are TGTGCCAGCAGTTACGACAGGGGGAGTCCCACTGAAGCTTTCTTT.

The rearrangement uses TRBV15 and TRBJ1-3, with 7 bases that match TRBD1. V shed 0 bases and J 3 bases; nucleotides not matched to a gene: 5. CDR3 length equals 16 residues. Germline V CDR1 and CDR2: LNHNV, YYDKDF (reference sequence). The CDR3 spells CATSRDQGDFGNTIYF. The CDR3 region has the DNA TGTGCCACCAGCAGAGATCAGGGGGACTTTGGAAACACCATATATTTT.

The chain uses TRBV27 and TRBJ1-1; D is unresolved. This CDR3 is built from 14 residues. Germline values: CDR1 MNHEY, CDR2 SMNVEV (reference sequence). V lost 2 bases, J lost 1 base, and 8 bases lay in between. This CDR3 reads CASSLLSGNTEAFF. CDR3 coding DNA: TGTGCCAGCAGTTTACTATCCGGGAACACTGAAGCTTTCTTT.

This clone has just a few counts. This may stem from a read error, because a much larger clone lies one nucleotide away. The CDR3 loop reads CASSSLAGDTQYF. DNA of the CDR3: TGTGCCAGCAGCTCCCTAGCGGGAGATACGCAGTATTTT. The chain links TRBV7-8 to TRBJ2-3; 8 bases agree with TRBD2. Germline V gives CDR1 SGHVS, CDR2 FQNEAQ. The CDR3 runs 13 residues. V lost 4 bases and J lost 5; bases outside the gene matches: 2.

This chain links TRBV6-4 with TRBJ2-6; the D is unclear. The germline CDR1 and CDR2 sequences are MRHNA and SNTAGT. The CDR3 is made up of 14 amino acids. The V end lost 4 bases, the J end lost 0 bases, and 4 bases lay between the germline ends. CDR3 nucleotide sequence: TGTGCCAGCAGTGGGAGCTCTGGGGCCAACGTCCTGACTTTC. Its protein product is CASSGSSGANVLTF.

V usage is TRBV15 and J usage is TRBJ1-2, with D perhaps matching TRBD1 (6 bases). The CDR3 spans 16 residues. Trimming left V 2 bases short and J 0 bases short, with 13 bases between. Germline values: CDR1 LNHNV, CDR2 YYDKDF (reference sequence). In nucleotides, the CDR3 is TGTGCCACCAGCAGATCGAGGGGGATGGCTAACTATGGCTACACCTTC. Its translation: CATSRSRGMANYGYTF.

The chain links TRBV9 to TRBJ2-7, with a tentative D call TRBD2 (6 bases). Trimming removed 3 bases at V and 3 bases at J, with 16 bases between. The V gene's germline CDR1 is SGDLS and CDR2 YYNGEE. This CDR3 spans 15 amino acids. CDR3 protein: CASSGHGTSVYEQYF. The DNA for the CDR3 is TGTGCCAGCAGCGGCCACGGGACTTCCGTCTACGAGCAGTACTTC.

The gene calls are TRBV13 and TRBJ2-1, with 11 bases identical to TRBD2. The germline V gene has CDR1 PRHDT and CDR2 FYEKMQ (reference sequence). The CDR3 consists of 16 residues. Losses at the gene ends were 3 bases for V and 9 bases for J; bases not matched to a gene: 10. CDR3 nucleotides: TGTGCCAGCAGCTTTCTTAGCGGGAGGGCCATCGCTGAGCAGTTCTTC. Encoded protein: CASSFLSGRAIAEQFF.

The V and J genes are TRBV27 and TRBJ1-4; D remains unclear. The V end lost 4 bases, the J end lost 2 bases, and 11 bases lay between the germline ends. The CDR3 runs 15 residues. CDR1 MNHEY and CDR2 SMNVEV come from the germline V gene (reference sequence). The CDR3 loop reads CASSSEGGTNEKLFF. The CDR3, as DNA: TGTGCCAGCAGTTCGGAGGGTGGCACTAATGAAAAACTGTTTTTT.

The gene calls are TRBV28 and TRBJ2-3; D is possibly TRBD1 (7 bases). V lost 5 bases and J lost 3, with 18 bases in between. There are 16 residues in the CDR3. Per germline, CDR1 MDHEN and CDR2 SYDVKM. The chain's CDR3 is CASSKNRGGRTDTQYF. CDR3 DNA sequence: TGTGCCAGCAGTAAAAACAGGGGAGGTAGGACAGATACGCAGTATTTT.

This sequence joins TRBV6-8 and TRBJ2-7; 8 bases align to TRBD2. Trimming took 0 bases from V and 2 from J; bases not matched to a gene: 3. The CDR3 loop spans 15 amino acids. In germline, CDR1 is MNHGY, CDR2 SAAAGT. As DNA, the CDR3 is TGTGCCAGCAGTTACTCATTCGGGGGGGCCTACGAGCAGTACTTC. As protein: CASSYSFGGAYEQYF.

This chain connects TRBV10-2 to TRBJ2-6; the D is unclear. The CDR3 covers 14 residues. V lost 7 bases, J lost 0 bases, and 7 bases lay in between. Germline V CDR1 and CDR2: WSHSY, SAAADI. Written as DNA, the CDR3 is TGCGCCAGCACCGACTCCTCTGGGGCCAACGTCCTGACTTTC. The encoded protein is CASTDSSGANVLTF.

The rearrangement links TRBV28 to TRBJ1-5; TRBD1 aligns across 8 bases. Germline V gene data show CDR1 as MDHEN and CDR2 as SYDVKM. Germline trimming cut 1 base from V and 7 bases from J; bases unmatched to any gene: 3. The CDR3 has 14 residues. The CDR3 sequence is CASSLSGGGQPQHF. In DNA form, the CDR3 reads TGTGCCAGCAGTTTATCAGGGGGCGGCCAGCCCCAGCATTTT.

V and J are TRBV6-4 and TRBJ1-2, with TRBD1 identical over 9 bases. The CDR3 consists of 17 residues. The V gene end was trimmed by 0 bases and the J gene end by 4 bases; junction bases not matched to a gene: 9. CDR1 is MRHNA, CDR2 SNTAGT, per germline. The CDR3 region has the DNA TGTGCCAGCAGTGACTCGAAGTCCGGACAGGGGTTCTATGGCTACACCTTC. Its protein product is CASSDSKSGQGFYGYTF.

The chain has TRBV4-2 and TRBJ2-5; 16 positions agree with TRBD2. The germline gives CDR1 LGHNA, CDR2 YNFKEQ. J lost 5 bases, V lost 4 bases, and 10 bases had no gene match. This CDR3 region has 18 residues. The CDR3 loop is CASSPSGLAGGEGETQYF. The DNA of the CDR3 is TGTGCCAGCAGCCCCTCGGGACTAGCGGGAGGGGAGGGGGAGACCCAGTACTTC.